Below, 27 T cell receptor beta chains from the same sample are listed, as sequenced in a study of graft-versus-host responses after intestinal transplantation. Antigen specificity for these receptors is unknown. Sequencing was performed with immunoSEQ multiplex PCR; in TCRdb, only in-frame clones are kept and a portion is missing. The data hold around 120,000 clones, with just under 95% observed a single time. Sequencing used unstimulated CD4+ T cells sorted from spleen or lymph node cells, obtained before intestinal transplant. These receptor sequences come from a human donor who received an intestinal transplant.

This chain joins TRBV7-9 and TRBJ2-7; 8 bases are shared with TRBD2. The CDR3 is 16 residues long. Germline CDR1 reads SEHNR; CDR2 reads FQNEAQ (reference sequence). With V trimmed by 4 bases and J by 0 bases, 8 bases remained unmatched. In DNA form, the CDR3 reads TGTGCCAGCAGCTCCCTCGCCGCGGGGGGCTCCTACGAGCAGTACTTC. Translated: CASSSLAAGGSYEQYF.

Here the CDR3 reads CASSPSGRANTGELFF. The CDR3 DNA sequence: TGTGCCAGCTCACCTAGCGGGAGGGCGAACACCGGGGAGCTGTTTTTT. The chain has TRBV18 and TRBJ2-2, with 11 bases fitting TRBD2. Germline CDR1 and CDR2: KGHSH and LQKENI. The CDR3 length is 16 residues. V lost 3 bases, J lost 0 bases, and 0 bases stayed unmatched.

The CDR3 DNA reads as TGTGCCAGCAGTGGATATAGCTCCTACAATGAGCAGTTCTTC. The encoded protein is CASSGYSSYNEQFF. The genes are TRBV2 and TRBJ2-1; D unclear. CDR3 length equals 14 residues. Germline V lookup: CDR1 SNHLY, CDR2 FYNNEI. Trimming took off 4 bases at V and 0 bases at J, with 7 bases between the two ends. The full variable domain, its missing parts supplied by reference TRBV2 and TRBJ2-1, is EPEVTQTPSHQVTQMGQEVILRCVPISNHLYFYWYRQILGQKVEFLVSFYNNEISEKSEIFDDQFSVERPDGSNFTLKIRSTKLEDSAMYFCASSGYSSYNEQFFGPGTRLTVL.

As regards this clone: At the DNA level, this CDR3 is encoded by other sequences in the same sample as well. The chain is built from TRBV18 and TRBJ2-7; unclear D gene. The CDR3 runs 12 residues. Germline CDR1 KGHSH, CDR2 LQKENI. Trimming removed 0 bases at V and 6 bases at J, with 6 bases between. CDR3 amino acids: CASSPPMGEQYF. The DNA of the CDR3 is TGTGCCAGCTCACCACCGATGGGCGAGCAGTACTTC.

The chain combines TRBV9 with TRBJ2-1, with D hard to call. Germline V gene lookup returns CDR1 SGDLS and CDR2 YYNGEE. The germline V and J ends were trimmed by 4 bases and 6 bases, with 14 bases remaining between them. This CDR3 spans 14 amino acids. The CDR3: CASSIRPEPNEQFF. CDR3 DNA: TGTGCCAGCAGCATCCGCCCCGAGCCCAATGAGCAGTTCTTC.

To note about this clone: This CDR3 is also generated by other DNA sequences in the sample. The genes are TRBV5-1 and TRBJ1-3; unclear D gene. The CDR3 runs 15 residues. In germline, CDR1 is SGHRS, CDR2 YFSETQ. V was cut by 0 bases and J by 0 bases, with 7 bases left in between. The CDR3 spells CASSLGGISGNTIYF. In nucleotides, the CDR3 is TGCGCCAGCAGCTTGGGAGGGATCTCTGGAAACACCATATATTTT.

This clone was seen only a few times. V gene TRBV19 combines with J gene TRBJ2-1; TRBD2 agrees at 9 bases. This CDR3 comprises 15 residues. V gave up 10 bases and J gave up 4 bases; unmatched junction bases: 11. Germline V gene data show CDR1 as LNHDA and CDR2 as SQIVND (reference sequence). The CDR3 spells CATTLGTSWYNEQFF. DNA of the CDR3: TGTGCCACCACCCTCGGGACTAGCTGGTACAATGAGCAGTTCTTC.

As DNA, the CDR3 is TGTGCCAGTAGTGTCGACAGGGGGACCTACGAGCAGTACTTC. It is translated as CASSVDRGTYEQYF. V gene TRBV19 combines with J gene TRBJ2-7; 9 bases map to TRBD1. The CDR3 is 14 residues long. CDR1 LNHDA and CDR2 SQIVND come from the germline V gene (reference sequence). V lost 5 bases to trimming and J lost 2 bases; unmatched junction nucleotides: 4.

This chain links TRBV28 with TRBJ2-5; 12 bases fit TRBD2. This CDR3 has 18 residues. Trimming took 5 bases from V and 2 from J; bases not matched to a gene: 12. Germline CDR1 reads MDHEN; CDR2 reads SYDVKM. The CDR3 region has the DNA TGTGCCAGCAGTCCCCCCAGGAGGACTAGCGGGGCACAAGAGACCCAGTACTTC. Protein: CASSPPRRTSGAQETQYF. Looking up the rest from reference TRBV28 and TRBJ2-5 gives the full variable domain: DVKVTQSSRYLVKRTGEKVFLECVQDMDHENMFWYRQDPGLGLRLIYFSYDVKMKEKGDIPEGYSVSREKKERFSLILESASTNQTSMYLCASSPPRRTSGAQETQYFGPGTRLLVL.

This clone was seen only once. The CDR3 DNA reads TGTGCCAGCAGCGTATCATCGTTCTCTGGAAACACCATATATTTT. Its protein product is CASSVSSFSGNTIYF. This sequence joins TRBV9 and TRBJ1-3; D unresolved. Germline CDR1 and CDR2: SGDLS and YYNGEE. CDR3 length: 15 residues. V lost 1 base, J lost 0 bases, and 8 bases lay in between.

The chain combines TRBV2 with TRBJ1-5, with D unclear. The germline gives CDR1 SNHLY, CDR2 FYNNEI. The ends were cut back, 5 bases at V and 6 bases at J, with 11 bases in the middle. CDR3 length equals 13 residues. The CDR3 reads CASSWLVGQPQHF. In DNA form, the CDR3 reads TGTGCCAGCAGTTGGCTCGTAGGTCAGCCCCAGCATTTT.

This chain uses TRBV11-1 with TRBJ2-3; no clear D. V was trimmed by 1 base and J by 6 bases, leaving 8 bases between them. Looked up from germline, CDR1 is SGHAT and CDR2 is FQDESV (reference sequence). This CDR3 is 13 amino acids long. CDR3 region: CASSLGGQDTQYF. The CDR3 nucleotides read TGTGCCAGCAGCTTAGGTGGGCAGGATACGCAGTATTTT.

CDR3 sequence: CASSPPTGAPYEQYF. CDR3 sequence (DNA): TGTGCCAGCTCACCGCCTACAGGGGCCCCTTACGAGCAGTACTTC. V usage is TRBV18 and J usage is TRBJ2-7; 7 bases map to TRBD1. Germline lookup yields CDR1 KGHSH and CDR2 LQKENI. J lost 4 bases, V lost 3 bases, and 9 bases had no gene match. This CDR3 is built from 15 residues.

This chain connects TRBV7-9 to TRBJ1-1; possibly TRBD1 for D (6 bases). The V and J ends lost 5 bases and 5 bases respectively, with 21 bases between them. Germline values: CDR1 SEHNR, CDR2 FQNEAQ (reference sequence). The CDR3 covers 16 residues. For the CDR3, the DNA is TGTGCCAGCAGCCCCGGACCGGGACAACCAGGGACTGAAGCTTTCTTT. This translates into CASSPGPGQPGTEAFF.

The genes are TRBV27 and TRBJ1-1; D not certain. Germline values: CDR1 MNHEY, CDR2 SMNVEV (reference sequence). With 8 bases removed from V and 4 bases from J, the gap between germline ends came to 11 bases. The CDR3 spans 12 residues. This CDR3 is CASAVRGTEAFF. The CDR3, as DNA: TGTGCCAGCGCCGTCCGGGGCACTGAAGCTTTCTTT.

The chain combines TRBV6-5 with TRBJ2-7; D is perhaps TRBD2 (6 bases). Germline V gene sequence: CDR1 MNHEY, CDR2 SVGAGI. Trimming left V 10 bases short and J 1 base short, with 20 bases between. The CDR3 has 15 residues. The CDR3 is CAIQRGGVGSYEQYF. Written as DNA, the CDR3 is TGTGCCATCCAAAGGGGCGGGGTCGGTTCCTACGAGCAGTACTTC.

V and J are TRBV7-8 and TRBJ2-7; tentative D call: TRBD2 (7 bases). CDR3 length: 15 amino acids. Germline CDR1 is SGHVS and CDR2 is FQNEAQ. The germline V and J ends were trimmed by 6 bases and 7 bases, with 22 bases remaining between them. CDR3 protein: CASSPTGRGASEQYF. CDR3 DNA: TGTGCCAGCAGTCCAACGGGGAGGGGGGCCTCAGAGCAGTACTTC.

The V and J genes are TRBV19 and TRBJ2-3, with TRBD2 identical over 10 bases. V lost 4 bases and J lost 4; bases outside the gene matches: 5. This CDR3 spans 15 amino acids. Germline V gene sequence: CDR1 LNHDA, CDR2 SQIVND (reference sequence). The CDR3 protein is CASSNGLAGADTQYF. CDR3 DNA: TGTGCCAGTAGTAATGGGCTAGCGGGAGCAGATACGCAGTATTTT.

This clone is a singleton in its sample. The chain uses TRBV10-3 and TRBJ2-1; 10 bases align to TRBD2. The CDR3 is made up of 13 amino acids. V shed 8 bases, J shed 10 bases, and the junction held 8 bases outside the gene matches. In germline, CDR1 is ENHRY, CDR2 SYGVKD. The CDR3: CAIGPLAGREQFF. CDR3 sequence (DNA): TGTGCCATCGGTCCACTAGCGGGACGAGAGCAGTTCTTC.

The V call is TRBV19, the J call TRBJ2-7; D is ambiguous. The germline V and J ends were trimmed by 6 bases and 2 bases, with 14 bases remaining between them. This CDR3 region has 14 residues. Germline loops: CDR1 LNHDA, CDR2 SQIVND (reference sequence). DNA for the CDR3: TGTGCCAGTAGAAGGAGTAGTACGACCTACGAGCAGTACTTC. Protein: CASRRSSTTYEQYF.

The chain carries TRBV5-1 and TRBJ2-1; TRBD2 matches at 10 bases. V lost 5 bases to trimming and J lost 12 bases; unmatched junction nucleotides: 17. The CDR3 spans 16 residues. Germline loops: CDR1 SGHRS, CDR2 YFSETQ. The CDR3 nucleotides read TGCGCCAGCAGTTTCCTCTCACTAGCGGGACCCCCGGGGCAGTTCTTC. Amino acids: CASSFLSLAGPPGQFF.

This chain uses TRBV10-3 with TRBJ2-3; tentatively, D is TRBD2 (7 bases). The V end was cut by 3 bases, the J end by 1 base, with 11 bases between. The germline CDR1 and CDR2 sequences are ENHRY and SYGVKD. The CDR3 loop spans 15 amino acids. CDR3 bases: TGTGCCATCAGTGATGCGGGGGCGGGCACAGATACGCAGTATTTT. Translating gives CAISDAGAGTDTQYF.

V is TRBV6-4 and J is TRBJ1-5; D is ambiguous. V was trimmed by 7 bases and J by 0 bases, leaving 13 bases between them. Germline CDR1 is MRHNA and CDR2 is SNTAGT. CDR3 size: 15 residues. CDR3 coding DNA: TGTGCCAGCACCAAGGGCGTTAATAGCAATCAGCCCCAGCATTTT. This sequence encodes CASTKGVNSNQPQHF.

The chain carries TRBV30 and TRBJ1-1; D is possibly TRBD1 (6 bases). The germline gives CDR1 GTSNPN, CDR2 SVGIG (reference sequence). The CDR3 has 12 amino acids. V lost 2 bases and J 6 bases, leaving 10 bases between the germline ends. Here the CDR3 DNA reads TGTGCCTGGAGTCGAGGGGGGGCTGAAGCTTTCTTT. Its protein product is CAWSRGGAEAFF.

The chain links TRBV9 to TRBJ1-2, with 7 nucleotides matching TRBD1. Germline trimming cut 3 bases from V and 0 bases from J; bases unmatched to any gene: 5. CDR3 length: 15 amino acids. Germline CDR1 and CDR2: SGDLS and YYNGEE. In DNA, the CDR3 is TGTGCCAGCAGCGCTCACAGGGGAGCTAACTATGGCTACACCTTC. It translates to CASSAHRGANYGYTF. The full variable domain, completed using reference TRBV9 and TRBJ1-2, is DSGVTQTPKHLITATGQRVTLRCSPRSGDLSVYWYQQSLDQGLQFLIQYYNGEERAKGNILERFSAQQFPDLHSELNLSSLELGDSALYFCASSAHRGANYGYTFGSGTRLTVV.

The chain employs TRBV2 and TRBJ1-3; D is uncertain. The germline gives CDR1 SNHLY, CDR2 FYNNEI. The CDR3 runs to 16 residues. Trimming cost V 4 bases and J 3 bases, with 16 bases left between them. CDR3 sequence (DNA): TGTGCCAGCAGTGCTGAGACACGGGTGGTTGGAAACACCATATATTTT. Residues: CASSAETRVVGNTIYF.

J is TRBJ1-2 and V is TRBV4-1; D is unclear. V was shortened by 0 bases and J by 0 bases, with 11 bases between the two germline ends. Germline V lookup: CDR1 MGHRA, CDR2 YSYEKL. The CDR3 is 16 residues long. CDR3 in amino acids: CASSQDPGRANYGYTF. The DNA of the CDR3 is TGCGCCAGCAGCCAAGATCCTGGGCGGGCTAACTATGGCTACACCTTC.